What follows are 18 T cell receptor beta chains derived from one specimen sequenced in a study of breast tumors, draining lymph nodes, adjacent tissues. Each CDR3 protein is one row after TCRdb ran MiXCR on the multiplex PCR reads. Here the sample spans approximately 130,000 distinct CDR3 sequences, around 20% being singletons. Breast cancer patients provided tissue from their axillary draining lymph nodes. Sequencing input: axillary lymph node tissue. These TCRs come from a female donor with breast cancer. Some clones in this sample may be carry-over from other donors' samples.

This clonotype came up many times. V and J are TRBV10-3 and TRBJ2-7, with 8 bases lining up with TRBD2. The CDR3 length is 17 residues. In germline, CDR1 is ENHRY, CDR2 SYGVKD. V was clipped by 0 bases and J by 5 bases; unmatched bases: 12. The CDR3 nucleotides are TGTGCCATCAGTGAGTCTCTCCGGGGAGCGGGAGTAGACGAGCAGTACTTC. This encodes CAISESLRGAGVDEQYF.

This clonotype was detected many times. The J gene is TRBJ2-1, the V gene TRBV7-9; 9 positions agree with TRBD1. Germline V gene lookup returns CDR1 SEHNR and CDR2 FQNEAQ (reference sequence). The CDR3 has 15 residues. The V segment lost 3 bases and the J segment 6 bases; nucleotides outside the gene matches: 6. The CDR3 is CASSFPGQGVNEQFF. The CDR3 DNA is TGTGCCAGCAGCTTCCCGGGACAGGGAGTCAATGAGCAGTTCTTC. Full variable domain (missing parts from reference TRBV7-9 and TRBJ2-1): DTGVSQNPRHKITKRGQNVTFRCDPISEHNRLYWYRQTLGQGPEFLTYFQNEAQLEKSRLLSDRFSAERPKGSFSTLEIQRTEQGDSAMYLCASSFPGQGVNEQFFGPGTRLTVL.

Many counts were recorded for this clonotype. The chain couples TRBV9 to TRBJ2-7; 10 bases agree with TRBD2. This CDR3 is built from 15 residues. Germline assignment: CDR1 SGDLS and CDR2 YYNGEE. With 1 base clipped from V and 5 bases from J, the junction kept 6 bases outside the gene matches. The CDR3 coding sequence is TGTGCCAGCAGCGTAAGCGGGAGGGCATCAAACGAGCAGTACTTC. This sequence encodes CASSVSGRASNEQYF.

J is TRBJ1-3 and V is TRBV3-1; 11 bases are a match to TRBD1. Trimming removed 4 bases from V and 9 bases from J; junction bases left unmatched: 5. CDR1 LGHDT and CDR2 YNNKEL come from the germline V gene (reference sequence). The CDR3 totals 14 residues. CDR3 in amino acids: CASSPRDRGATIYF. The CDR3 coding sequence is TGTGCCAGCAGCCCCAGGGACAGGGGGGCCACCATATATTTT.

This clonotype was observed a single time. A much larger clone lies a single base off, so this may be a read error. The chain joins TRBV5-1 to TRBJ2-2; D assignment may be TRBD1 or TRBD2 (5 bases each). The ends were cut back, 7 bases at V and 0 bases at J, with 10 bases in the middle. Germline assignment: CDR1 SGHRS and CDR2 YFSETQ. The CDR3 runs 14 residues. The CDR3 nucleotides are TGCGCCAGCGGGGGTATAGCGAACACCGGGGAGCTGTTTTTT. Translating it yields CASGGIANTGELFF. Filled out from reference TRBV5-1 and TRBJ2-2, the complete variable domain reads KAGVTQTPRYLIKTRGQQVTLSCSPISGHRSVSWYQQTPGQGLQFLFEYFSETQRNKGNFPGRFSGRQFSNSRSEMNVSTLELGDSALYLCASGGIANTGELFFGEGSRLTVL.

This clonotype has at least ten counts. This chain uses TRBV7-2 with TRBJ2-1; D perhaps matches TRBD2 (6 bases). This CDR3 spans 14 amino acids. Germline assignment: CDR1 SGHTA and CDR2 FQGNSA. Trimming left V 5 bases short and J 1 base short, with 9 bases between. CDR3 nucleotide sequence: TGTGCCAGCAGCCCCGGAGGGTCCTACAATGAGCAGTTCTTC. Translating it yields CASSPGGSYNEQFF.

This clonotype showed up many times. The chain carries TRBV6-5 and TRBJ2-3, with 10 bases aligning to TRBD2. CDR1 and CDR2 from the germline V gene are MNHEY and SVGAGI. The CDR3 has 16 residues. J gave up 3 bases and V 2 bases, and 5 bases lay outside the gene matches. The CDR3 DNA follows: TGTGCCAGCAGTTACCGCGGGACTAGCGAAACAGATACGCAGTATTTT. Protein sequence: CASSYRGTSETDTQYF.

The V call is TRBV18, the J call TRBJ2-1; 9 bases line up with TRBD2. Looked up from germline, CDR1 is KGHSH and CDR2 is LQKENI. The CDR3 is 16 amino acids. J gave up 9 bases and V 3 bases, and 12 bases lay outside the gene matches. The CDR3 sequence is CASSPSGLAVFGEQFF. The CDR3 DNA is TGTGCCAGCTCACCTTCGGGACTAGCCGTTTTCGGTGAGCAGTTCTTC.

The rearrangement uses TRBV5-8 and TRBJ2-3; D possibly uses TRBD1 or TRBD2 (9 bases each). This CDR3 comprises 17 residues. Germline V lookup: CDR1 SGHTS, CDR2 YDEGEE. Between the trimmed V and J ends, which lost 4 bases and 3 bases, there was a span of 21 bases. CDR3 residues: CASSGRQGGLATDTQYF. In nucleotides, the CDR3 is TGTGCCAGCAGCGGTCGACAGGGGGGACTAGCAACAGATACGCAGTATTTT.

This clonotype was counted a few times. A much bigger clone sits one base away, suggesting this may be a read error. The V and J genes are TRBV6-6 and TRBJ1-6; the D is unclear. This CDR3 has 14 residues. Germline lookup yields CDR1 MNHNY and CDR2 SVGAGI (reference sequence). CDR3 in DNA: TGTGCCAGCACCCCCCCAGCGGATAATTCACCCCTCCGCTTT. It is translated as CASTPPADNSPLRF.

This clonotype was detected a few times. A read error may be the cause here, since a much bigger clone is one base away. The rearrangement joins TRBV6-1 to TRBJ1-2; TRBD1 is a possible D gene (6 bases). This CDR3 spans 15 amino acids. V was clipped by 2 bases and J by 0 bases, with 10 bases between them. Germline loops: CDR1 MNHNS, CDR2 SASEGT. The CDR3 sequence is CASSERGRPNYGYTF. The CDR3 region has the DNA TGTGCCAGCAGTGAACGGGGGCGTCCTAACTATGGCTACACCTTC.

This clonotype has ten or more counts. The gene calls are TRBV24-1 and TRBJ2-1, with 10 bases aligning to TRBD2. The CDR3 has 15 amino acids. Germline loops: CDR1 KGHDR, CDR2 SFDVKD. Trimming at V came to 6 bases and at J to 1 base, leaving 2 bases not matched to a gene. The CDR3 nucleotides read TGTGCCACCAGTTCTAGCGGGGGATCCTACAATGAGCAGTTCTTC. It yields the protein CATSSSGGSYNEQFF.

This clonotype was counted many times. The gene calls are TRBV20-1 and TRBJ2-7; 7 bases are shared with TRBD1. J was trimmed by 6 bases and V by 7 bases; bases with no gene match: 6. In germline, CDR1 is DFQATT, CDR2 SNEGSKA (reference sequence). The CDR3 sequence is 11 residues long. The CDR3 region is CSVTGRVEQYF. Written as DNA, the CDR3 is TGCAGTGTGACAGGGCGGGTCGAGCAGTACTTC.

Remarks on this clonotype: With a much larger clone just one base away, this may be a read error. The chain has TRBV6-6 and TRBJ1-2, with D possibly matching TRBD1 (6 bases). The V gene's germline CDR1 is MNHNY and CDR2 SVGAGI (reference sequence). The CDR3 is 15 amino acids. The CDR3 DNA follows: TGTGCCAGCAGTTCCCAGGGGCCAGGAATCTATGGCTACGCCTTC. This gives the protein CASSSQGPGIYGYAF.

This clonotype was detected only a few times. The chain links TRBV28 to TRBJ1-4; D may be TRBD1 (5 bases). This CDR3 is built from 15 residues. V dropped 3 bases and J dropped 5 bases, with 13 bases sitting between them. From germline, CDR1 is MDHEN and CDR2 SYDVKM. CDR3 residues: CASSFWQGENEKLFF. The DNA of the CDR3 is TGTGCCAGCAGTTTCTGGCAGGGAGAGAATGAAAAACTGTTTTTT. Drawing the rest from reference TRBV28 and TRBJ1-4, the complete variable domain is DVKVTQSSRYLVKRTGEKVFLECVQDMDHENMFWYRQDPGLGLRLIYFSYDVKMKEKGDIPEGYSVSREKKERFSLILESASTNQTSMYLCASSFWQGENEKLFFGSGTQLSVL.

About this clonotype itself: A much bigger clone sits one base away, suggesting this may be a read error. This sequence joins TRBV11-1 and TRBJ2-2, with D possibly matching TRBD2 (6 bases). This CDR3 is 15 amino acids long. Germline V gene data show CDR1 as SGHAT and CDR2 as FQDESV (reference sequence). DNA for the CDR3: TGTGCCAGCGGCTTAGGCGGGACGAACACCGGGGAGCTGTTTTTT. Protein: CASGLGGTNTGELFF.

On this clonotype itself: A much more abundant neighbour one base away suggests this may be a read error. This rearrangement joins TRBV9 to TRBJ2-1; D is perhaps TRBD1 or TRBD2 (5 bases each). Germline V lookup: CDR1 SGDLS, CDR2 YYNGEE. The CDR3 covers 16 residues. The CDR3 sequence is CASSSFGGVSYNERFF. The CDR3 nucleotides are TGTGCCAGCAGCTCCTTTGGGGGAGTATCCTACAATGAGCGGTTCTTC.

This clonotype was recorded a few times. The V call is TRBV25-1, the J call TRBJ1-2; D remains unclear. The germline V gene encodes CDR1 MGHDK and CDR2 SYGVNS. The V end was cut by 3 bases, the J end by 2 bases, with 7 bases between. The CDR3 runs 13 residues. DNA for the CDR3: TGTGCCAGCAGTGAGCCGGGGAACTATGGCTACACCTTC. Translated: CASSEPGNYGYTF.